Sequencing of this TCR beta chain was carried out in a study of blood T cell repertoires in COVID-19 (dated by TCRdb to about 2020). As for the study more broadly: Samples covering the acute and convalescent phases of COVID-19 were provided by collaborators in the United States, Italy and Spain. The repertoires were released in a freely available public database meant as a resource for research on the immune response to SARS-CoV-2. Samples were obtained from the ongoing ImmuneRACE study (first 160 participants) and from over a thousand subjects provided by 6 global collaborators. The prospective study material was composed of cDNA or gDNA derived from T cells, B-cell-depleted T cells, or PBMCs. A de-identified subject ID, COVID-19 status, age in years and sex were almost always included in the sample metadata. Subjects who had been exposed to COVID-19, were actively infected with it, or had recovered from it provided the deeply sampled blood TCRbeta repertoires that made up the dataset. Where HLA class I and class II types were available, the types were taken from metadata supplied by the sample provider, not from assay-based typing. Results and caveats for the whole study, not just this receptor: How much clinical and demographic metadata was included differed by source and by participant, and the metadata was provided uncurated.

V and J are trimmed by 2 bases and 3 bases, and the gene matches miss 7 bases of the junction. CDR3 length: 18 amino acids, cysteine to phenylalanine. The only DNA kept is the CDR3, 54 bases in frame from the first base. CDR1 and CDR2 are read off the germline V gene as MGHRA and YSYEKL. Points on this clone: Its antigen specificity is not known. No base qualities exist here, and no much larger clone lies one base off it.

The immunoSEQ Assay, a bias-controlled multiplex PCR, was used to amplify TCRbeta CDR3 regions from genomic DNA. The paper's processing steps were these. The number of nucleated cells in each sample was estimated by amplification of reference gene primers within the assay. To quantify the absolute abundance of each unique TCRbeta CDR3 rearrangement, sequence reads were collapsed and filtered. For each sample, productive Simpson clonality was calculated as the square root of Simpson's diversity index over productive rearrangements. What TCRdb holds here is the immuneACCESS table cut down to in-frame rearrangements. Part of the clones is not present; checked against another copy, under half of the missing clones reflect an unresolved V gene, and the others are unexplained. V, J and clone size reflect that table, while D and trimming were determined from the DNA. Counted in this sample were 150,000 to 200,000 clones; about 77% of them appeared once. The top ten constitute 2.5% to 3.5% of the sample.

Collaborating institutions collected whole blood in K2EDTA tubes following their own protocols. For TCRbeta analysis, collaborators shipped samples as frozen whole blood, isolated PBMCs, or DNA extracted from either of those sample types. Sequencing was carried out using peripheral blood. The sequence links TRBV4-1 to TRBJ2-6; 10 central bases correspond to TRBD2. The sequence derives from a woman of 80 years or more with active or convalescent COVID-19. The bases read TGCGCCAGCAGCCAACTAGCGGGGGCATCAGGTGGGGCCAACGTCCTGACTTTC. Translated, this is CASSQLAGASGGANVLTF.